The subject of this entry is one T cell receptor beta chain. 13 Jbeta primers and 60 Vbeta primers were used for the PCR. Profiling relied on immunoSEQ multiplex PCR, and the TCRdb table lists in-frame clones only, not all of them. The data contain 140,000 to 150,000 clones, 65% to 85% of them singletons. This record belongs to a study of cytomegalovirus exposure and HLA in healthy donors. The CDR3 runs 14 residues. The V gene's germline CDR1 is SGHTA and CDR2 FQGNSA. The ends were cut back, 4 bases at V and 5 bases at J, with 14 bases in the middle. This TCR was recovered from a male donor in good health and CMV-seronegative. The sequenced sample was PBMCs. The J gene is TRBJ2-5, the V gene TRBV7-2; D is possibly TRBD1 (6 bases). CDR3 sequence: CASSYTGGGETQYF. CDR3 nucleotide sequence: TGTGCCAGCAGCTATACTGGGGGCGGGGAGACCCAGTACTTC.